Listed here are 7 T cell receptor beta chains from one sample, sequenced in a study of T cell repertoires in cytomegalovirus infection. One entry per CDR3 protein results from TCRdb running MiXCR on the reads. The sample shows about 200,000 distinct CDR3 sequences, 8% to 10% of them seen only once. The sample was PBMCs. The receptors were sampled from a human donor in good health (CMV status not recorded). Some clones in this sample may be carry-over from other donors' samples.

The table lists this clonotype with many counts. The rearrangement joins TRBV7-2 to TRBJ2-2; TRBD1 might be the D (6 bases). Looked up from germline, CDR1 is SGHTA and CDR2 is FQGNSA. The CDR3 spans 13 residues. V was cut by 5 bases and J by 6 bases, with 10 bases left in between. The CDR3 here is CASSPDRAGELFF. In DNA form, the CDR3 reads TGTGCCAGCAGCCCGGACAGAGCCGGGGAGCTGTTTTTT. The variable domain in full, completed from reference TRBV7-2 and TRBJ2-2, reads GAGVSQSPSNKVTEKGKDVELRCDPISGHTALYWYRQSLGQGLEFLIYFQGNSAPDKSGLPSDRFSAERTGGSVSTLTIQRTQQEDSAVYLCASSPDRAGELFFGEGSRLTVL.

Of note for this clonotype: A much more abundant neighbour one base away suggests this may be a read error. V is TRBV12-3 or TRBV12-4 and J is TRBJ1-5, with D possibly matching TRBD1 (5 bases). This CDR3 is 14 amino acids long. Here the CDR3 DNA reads TGTGCCAGCAGACGGACGGACAACAATCAGCCCCAGCAGTTT. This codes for CASRRTDNNQPQQF.

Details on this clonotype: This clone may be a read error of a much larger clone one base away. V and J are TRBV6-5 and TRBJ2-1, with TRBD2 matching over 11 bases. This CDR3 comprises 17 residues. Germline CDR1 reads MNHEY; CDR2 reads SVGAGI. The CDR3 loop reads CASSSLPTSGVNNEHFF. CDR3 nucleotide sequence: TGTGCCAGCAGTTCCCTACCGACTAGCGGGGTCAACAATGAGCATTTCTTC.

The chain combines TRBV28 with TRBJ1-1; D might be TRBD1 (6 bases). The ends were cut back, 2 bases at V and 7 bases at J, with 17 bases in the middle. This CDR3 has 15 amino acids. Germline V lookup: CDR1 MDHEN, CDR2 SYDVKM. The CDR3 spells CASSLTGGGVGEAFF. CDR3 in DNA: TGTGCCAGCAGTTTAACGGGGGGCGGGGTGGGTGAAGCTTTCTTT.

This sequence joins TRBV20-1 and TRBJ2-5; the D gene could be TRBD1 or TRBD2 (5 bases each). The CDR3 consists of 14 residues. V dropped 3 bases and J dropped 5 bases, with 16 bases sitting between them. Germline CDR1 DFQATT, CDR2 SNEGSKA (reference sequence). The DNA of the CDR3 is TGCAGTGCTAGTTTGTCGGGACGTAGGGAGACCCAGTACTTC. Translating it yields CSASLSGRRETQYF.

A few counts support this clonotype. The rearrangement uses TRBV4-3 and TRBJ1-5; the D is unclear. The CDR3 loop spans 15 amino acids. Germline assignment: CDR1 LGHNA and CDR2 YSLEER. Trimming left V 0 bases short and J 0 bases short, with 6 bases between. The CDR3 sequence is CASSQDGNSNQPQHF. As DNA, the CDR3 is TGCGCCAGCAGCCAAGATGGAAATAGCAATCAGCCCCAGCATTTT.

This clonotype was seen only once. CDR3 bases: TGTGCCAGCAGTCCCCGGACTAGGGGACCCTACGAGCAGTACTTC. It specifies CASSPRTRGPYEQYF. The V and J genes are TRBV6-2 or TRBV6-3 and TRBJ2-7; 7 bases are shared with TRBD2. The CDR3 is made up of 15 amino acids. V shed 5 bases and J 2 bases; nucleotides not matched to a gene: 9. The germline V gene has CDR1 MNHEY and CDR2 SVGEGT.